The source of this T cell receptor (beta chain) is a study of siplizumab effects on memory and regulatory T cells. Regarding the study as a whole: In siplizumab cultures, the suppressive function of proliferating Tregs remained unconfirmed. Memory cells seemed less diverse than naive T cells, which seemed major alloresponse contributors.

Germline CDR1 and CDR2: LNHDA and SQIVND (reference sequence). V shed 0 bases and J shed 3 bases, with 6 bases lying between them. The CDR3 runs 13 residues. Comments on this clone: Its matching antigen is unknown.

Assays captured 95,000 to 100,000 TCR templates per sample. Sequencing used immunoSEQ multiplex PCR; TCRdb keeps in-frame clones, though not all of them. The table has roughly 120,000 clones, roughly 92% seen once. The chain uses TRBV19 and TRBJ2-7; no firm D call. The receptor comes from a human donor in good health. The sample was CD4+ T cells sorted from blood. In DNA form, the CDR3 reads TGTGCCAGTAGTATAGAGCTCAGCTACGAGCAGTACTTC. It specifies CASSIELSYEQYF.